The sample holds a few counts of the clone carrying this T cell receptor beta chain. These data are taken from a study of blood T cells in healthy people across ages. Germline trimming cut 0 bases from V and 3 bases from J; bases unmatched to any gene: 6. Per germline, CDR1 SGHTA and CDR2 FQGNSA. The CDR3 is 17 residues long. Through a sample-barcoded 5' primer and a J-beta primer mix, a second PCR was run for roughly 6 to 11 cycles. The template-switch adaptor was a 5' adaptor with 12 random nucleotides. It tagged each cDNA molecule. TCRdb processed the 5' RACE reads anew with MiXCR; each CDR3 protein has one entry. The data show 800,000 or so distinct CDR3 sequences, with about half seen just once and 18% held by the top ten. Each sample yielded at least 6 million isolated PBMCs.

Source material: blood. The chain has TRBV7-2 and TRBJ1-5, with 9 positions matching TRBD1. This clonotype was obtained from an elderly man in good health. CDR3 protein: CASSLAGTGTNNQPQHF. In DNA form, the CDR3 reads TGTGCCAGCAGCTTAGCCGGGACAGGGACGAACAATCAGCCCCAGCATTTT.